Detailed here is one T cell receptor beta chain. The antigen this receptor binds is unknown. No base qualities exist here, and no much larger clone lies one base off it. The cohort was made up of 500 to 800 healthy bone marrow donors. All cohort members were sampled while nominally healthy, although unrecorded immune exposures were likely present. The donor tested CMV seronegative and was one of the 352 seronegative cohort members. Each donor provided a peripheral blood sample, and peripheral blood mononuclear cells were used for TCR beta sequencing. Genomic DNA was extracted from the blood cell samples with the Qiagen DNeasy Blood Extraction Kit. Receptor amplification or capture employed the immunoSEQ multiplex PCR assay. A mixture of 60 forward primers for TCR Vbeta segments and 13 reverse primers for TCR Jbeta segments was used in the multiplex PCR. The CDR3 region of rearranged TCR beta genes was amplified from genomic DNA with a multiplex PCR assay. The amplified TCR beta libraries were sequenced on the Illumina HiSeq System as 87-base-pair reads. Regarding the original processing steps: A later analysis counted about 82 million unique TCR beta chains across the approximately 700 repertoires, and 10 million to 11 million of these chains were shared by at least two donors. A nearest-neighbor algorithm error-corrected the raw reads and collapsed the reads into unique sequences, merging closely related sequences to remove PCR and sequencing errors. V, D and J gene segments were assigned by aligning CDR3 sequences to IMGT reference sequences. For a sequence to be retained, at least a six-nucleotide match to both a V gene segment and a J gene segment was required. Rearrangements were called productive when the CDR3 lacked stop codons and stayed in frame with V and J; all others were non-productive. Following IMGT convention, CDR3 was defined as the stretch from the second conserved V-encoded cysteine up to the conserved J-encoded phenylalanine. The earlier analysis of about 500 of the donors excluded sequences that lacked an unambiguous match to a single V gene segment. An earlier analysis of around 600 of the donors classified V segments as functional when productive rearrangements were above 56.7% and as segregating when the standard deviation between donors was above 5%. To diagnose cytomegalovirus status from the catalog of TCR beta chain sequences, a statistical classification framework was built. V and J gene assignment, in a later analysis, came from comparing TCR nucleotide sequences with IMGT/GENE-DB human TR gene sequences. A later analysis assigned CDR3 sequences and most-parsimonious VDJ recombination scenarios with the TCRdist pipeline. In a later analysis, each TCR beta chain was defined by its CDR3 amino acid sequence together with its V-gene family, and reads lacking a unique V-gene family were excluded. As a way to deal with suspected cross-contamination and a sequencing artifact, a later analysis dropped 450 to 600 nucleotide sequences that were highly shared and had low generation probability. In a later analysis, a clonal expansion index for each public chain was calculated from normalized within-repertoire ranks of inferred template counts. A later analysis computed generation probabilities with a VDJ recombination model fitted to out-of-frame rearrangements, and checked the results against IGoR. In a later analysis, TCR-TCR, TCR-HLA and TCR-CMV co-occurrence was scored with hypergeometric tests, and a repertoire-size bias correction was applied to TCR pairs. In a later analysis, false discovery rates were estimated by permuting HLA or CMV assignments 20 times. A later analysis grouped co-occurring TCRs with DBSCAN, adding TCRdist sequence similarity when clustering within HLA-allele-positive subsets. For co-occurrence clustering, repertoires with fewer than 30,000 or more than 120,000 public chains were excluded, along with several repertoires with anomalous nucleotide sharing. Here the immuneACCESS table is served through TCRdb, limited to in-frame sequences with V and J called. Missing clones are a known gap in these copies; in checked studies unresolved V genes cover under half, and the rest lacks a known reason. Clonal size and the V and J genes are those of that table, whereas D and trimming came from the DNA. The sample records around 150,000 clones, around three quarters of which are singletons. The ten largest clonotypes hold about 2.9% of the sample.

The CDR3 spans 14 residues, from the cysteine through the phenylalanine. Just the 42-base CDR3 DNA is kept, in frame starting at base 1. At the junction V is shortened by 3 bases and J by 3 bases, with 8 bases in between. Sequences SGHNT (CDR1) and YENEEA (CDR2) are obtained from the germline V gene. These data are taken from a study of cytomegalovirus exposure and HLA in healthy donors (dated by TCRdb to the late 2010s). With respect to the entire study: In an earlier analysis of some 550 of the donors, around 300 Gb of sequence data and 117 million unique TCR beta sequences from roughly 190 million T cells were reported. On average, 235,054 unique TCR beta nucleotide sequences were sequenced per donor among a few hundred genotyped donors of the cohort, with roughly 19% of those sequences being non-productive. A later genetic analysis took genome-wide SNP genotypes for about 65% of the 666 donors and used that subset as a discovery cohort. Donor age, sex, ethnicity and CMV serostatus were compiled together with the repertoire data. Along with the roughly 700-subject first cohort, a separate validation cohort of 120 different subjects was used. To decide whether each TCR beta V gene segment behaved as functional or pseudogenic, an earlier analysis of nearly 600 of the donors relied on high-throughput TCR beta sequencing. Class I and class II HLA loci were covered by the typing at four-digit resolution. Of the 398 genotyped donors, 81% were placed in the genetic ancestry cluster associated with self-reported Caucasian donors. The T cell repertoires of 666 subjects were profiled by immunosequencing and related to cytomegalovirus serostatus. Roughly 310 gigabases of sequencing data and tens of millions of unique TCR sequences were included in an early release covering under 650 HLA-typed donors. Every discovery cohort repertoire had been produced on one sequencing platform. In a later analysis, previously published TCR beta repertoires from 670 or so donors were re-analyzed and high-resolution HLA genotyping was added so that TCR occurrence patterns could be studied. The study aimed to test whether signatures of past pathogen exposure could be identified by cataloging public T cell receptors. High-throughput TCR immunosequencing, statistical association of individual TCRs with disease status, and machine learning were combined to predict cytomegalovirus infection status. The later analysis used no new phenotypic data to find candidate immune exposures, relying instead on TCR beta sequences and their occurrence across donors. Because of strong linkage in the cohort, 5 or 6 DR-DQ haplotypes were treated as single units for association and clustering. The number of typed donors differed by locus: 629-630 for A, B, C, DRB1 and DQB1; some 500 for DQA1; approximately 600 for DPA1; and 400 to 480 for DPB1. General conclusions and limits of the study: Three of the identified cytomegalovirus-associated TCR beta chains were confirmed in vitro to be specific for cytomegalovirus antigens. According to a later analysis, parvovirus B19, influenza, CMV and Epstein-Barr virus appeared linked to several top co-occurrence clusters. Assigning TCR associations to individual alleles was difficult when HLA alleles, especially DR and DQ, strongly co-occurred. According to a later analysis, most CMV-associated TCR beta chains appeared to be HLA-restricted, and the HLA associations seemed to be driven largely by CMV exposure. Because counts were too low, roughly 16 rarely observed V segments, including chromosome 9 orphons, were excluded from the earlier analysis of several hundred of the donors. Across donors, most TCR sequences were observed very rarely, whereas some public TCRs were present in many individuals. The cohort was sequenced for TCR beta chains only, and without alpha or paired-chain data the features that could be detected were limited. The authors suggested that the approach could potentially be extended to other disease states and immunological phenotypes. For the cohort, immune exposure information was limited to CMV serostatus. In the study, 164 TCR beta chains were listed as associated with cytomegalovirus. Specific HLA alleles were associated with over 15,000 TCR beta sequences at a false discovery rate of 0.05 in a later analysis. A cluster of highly shared sequence variants was judged likely to be a technical artifact of the sequencing pipeline. Correlated functional status among segregating V segments might reflect linkage disequilibrium, but an unknown experimental factor could not be ruled out. A later analysis found that TCR association rates varied across HLA loci, with DRB1 alleles showing the most associated TCRs and HLA-C alleles the fewest. A later genetic analysis associated a missense DCLRE1C variant with V-gene and J-gene trimming of TCR beta chains, and an independent cohort replicated the association. Compared with equally common non-associated chains, HLA-associated TCR beta chains in a later analysis were more clonally expanded and had lower generation probabilities. A later genetic analysis reported fewer N-insertions in productive TCRs among donors in an Asian-associated ancestry cluster than the roughly 620-donor mean. The 87-base-pair reads could not distinguish some IMGT-functional V segments, including TRBV6-2 and TRBV6-3, so those segments were excluded. HLA typing was unavailable for some donors at each locus, so association tests used only the typed subset. A further reported finding was that TCR beta sequences accurately predicted the HLA-A and HLA-B alleles for most subjects in the first cohort. The classifier was reported to diagnose cytomegalovirus status with high specificity and sensitivity in both the original cohort and the validation cohort. In an earlier analysis of fewer than 700 of the donors, most TCR beta V segments appeared in productive rearrangements about 87% or about 30% of the time, broadly matching IMGT annotations. Sequencing depth was assumed to be roughly uniform across donors in the presence/absence analyses, though that assumption may not hold.

The chain is encoded by TRBV11-3 joined to TRBJ2-2, with a weak D call of TRBD1 (5 bases match). The source is a man aged 40-55 years in good health and CMV-seronegative. The sequenced sample was PBMCs. The CDR3 region: CASSFQGDTGELFF. The base sequence is TGTGCCAGCAGCTTCCAGGGTGACACCGGGGAGCTGTTTTTT.